This T cell receptor (beta chain) was found in a study of blood T cell repertoires in COVID-19. The CDR3 is 13 amino acids. Germline CDR1 and CDR2: DFQATT and SNEGSKA (reference sequence). V lost 3 bases and J 3 bases, leaving 12 bases between the germline ends. This table comes from immunoSEQ multiplex PCR, and its TCRdb copy is limited to in-frame clones, with some not included. Counted here are 380,000 or so clones, around 90% occurring once; the ten biggest clones make up roughly 2%. The sample was PBMCs or T cells enriched from blood (not recorded which). The rearrangement links TRBV20-1 to TRBJ2-7; D may be TRBD2 (6 bases). The receptor was derived from a woman in her thirties or forties with acute COVID-19. CDR3 residues: CSASSEAGYEQYF. The CDR3, as DNA: TGCAGTGCTAGTAGCGAAGCGGGCTACGAGCAGTACTTC.